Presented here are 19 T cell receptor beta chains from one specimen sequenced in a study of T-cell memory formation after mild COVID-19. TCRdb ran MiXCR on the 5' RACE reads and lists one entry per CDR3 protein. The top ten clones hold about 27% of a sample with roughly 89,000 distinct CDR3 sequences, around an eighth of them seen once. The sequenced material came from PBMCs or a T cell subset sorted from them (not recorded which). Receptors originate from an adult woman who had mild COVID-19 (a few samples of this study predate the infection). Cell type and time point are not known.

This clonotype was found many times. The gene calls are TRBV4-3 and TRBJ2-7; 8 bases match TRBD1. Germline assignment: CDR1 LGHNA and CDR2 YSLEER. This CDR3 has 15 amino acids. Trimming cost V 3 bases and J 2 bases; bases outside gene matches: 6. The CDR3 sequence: CASSQGDRTAYEQYF. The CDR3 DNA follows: TGCGCCAGCAGCCAGGGGGACAGGACAGCCTACGAGCAGTACTTC.

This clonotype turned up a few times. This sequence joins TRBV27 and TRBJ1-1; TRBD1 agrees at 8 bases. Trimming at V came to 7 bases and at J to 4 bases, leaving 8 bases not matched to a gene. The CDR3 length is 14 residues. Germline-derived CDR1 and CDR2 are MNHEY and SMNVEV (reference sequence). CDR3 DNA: TGTGCCAGCATCAGGGGGCAGGGGGGCACTGAAGCTTTCTTT. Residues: CASIRGQGGTEAFF.

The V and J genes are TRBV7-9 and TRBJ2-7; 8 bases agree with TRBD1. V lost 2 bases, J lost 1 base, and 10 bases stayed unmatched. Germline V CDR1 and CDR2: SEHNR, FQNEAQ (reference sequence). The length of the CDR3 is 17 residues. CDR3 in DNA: TGTGCCAGCAGCTTACTGCTTCCCGGGGACAGGTCCTACGAGCAGTACTTC. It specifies CASSLLLPGDRSYEQYF.

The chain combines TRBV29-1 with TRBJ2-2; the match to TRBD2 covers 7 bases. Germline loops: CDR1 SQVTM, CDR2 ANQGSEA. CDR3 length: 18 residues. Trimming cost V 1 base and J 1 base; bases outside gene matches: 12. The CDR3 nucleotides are TGCAGCGTTGAAGGGCCCTCCGGACTAGAAAGGAACACCGGGGAGCTGTTTTTT. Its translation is CSVEGPSGLERNTGELFF.

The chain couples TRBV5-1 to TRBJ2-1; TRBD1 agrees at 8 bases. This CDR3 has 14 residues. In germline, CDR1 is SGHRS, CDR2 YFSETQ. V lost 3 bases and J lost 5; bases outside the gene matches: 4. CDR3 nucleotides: TGCGCCAGCAGCTATGGACAGGGAGACAATGAGCAGTTCTTC. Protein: CASSYGQGDNEQFF.

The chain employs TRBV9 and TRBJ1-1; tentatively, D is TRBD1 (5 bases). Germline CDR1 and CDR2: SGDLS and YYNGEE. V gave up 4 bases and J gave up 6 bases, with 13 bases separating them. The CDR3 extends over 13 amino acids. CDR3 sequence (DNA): TGTGCCAGCAGCCTCCTTCAGGGCGCTGAAGCTTTCTTT. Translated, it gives CASSLLQGAEAFF.

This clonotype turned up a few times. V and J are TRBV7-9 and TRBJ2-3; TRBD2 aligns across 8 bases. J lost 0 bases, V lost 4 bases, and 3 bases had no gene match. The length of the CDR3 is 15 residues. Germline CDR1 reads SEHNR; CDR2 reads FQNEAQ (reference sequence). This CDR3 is CASSWSGGSTDTQYF. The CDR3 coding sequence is TGTGCCAGCAGCTGGAGCGGGGGAAGCACAGATACGCAGTATTTT.

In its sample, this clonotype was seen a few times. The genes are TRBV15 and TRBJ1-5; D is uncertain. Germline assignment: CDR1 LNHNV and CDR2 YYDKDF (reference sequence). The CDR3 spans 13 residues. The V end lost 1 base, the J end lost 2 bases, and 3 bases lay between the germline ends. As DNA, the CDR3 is TGTGCCACCAGCAGAGGGGGCAATCAGCCCCAGCATTTT. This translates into CATSRGGNQPQHF.

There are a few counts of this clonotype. The CDR3 loop is CASSQGGGSGANVLTF. CDR3 coding DNA: TGCGCCAGCAGCCAAGGAGGAGGGTCCGGGGCCAACGTCCTGACTTTC. V gene TRBV4-3 combines with J gene TRBJ2-6; perhaps TRBD2 as D (6 bases). V was shortened by 1 base and J by 4 bases, with 11 bases between the two germline ends. From germline, CDR1 is LGHNA and CDR2 YSLEER. The CDR3 totals 16 residues.

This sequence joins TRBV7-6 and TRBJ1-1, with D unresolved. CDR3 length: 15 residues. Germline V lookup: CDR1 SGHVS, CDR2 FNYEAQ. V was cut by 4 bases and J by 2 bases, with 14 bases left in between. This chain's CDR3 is CASSSNDGVNTEAFF. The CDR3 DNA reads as TGTGCCAGCAGCTCCAATGACGGGGTTAACACTGAAGCTTTCTTT.

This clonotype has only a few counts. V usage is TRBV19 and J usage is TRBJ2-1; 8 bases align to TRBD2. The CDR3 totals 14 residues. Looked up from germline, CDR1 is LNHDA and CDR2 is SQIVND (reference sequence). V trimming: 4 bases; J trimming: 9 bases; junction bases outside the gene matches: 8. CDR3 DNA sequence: TGTGCCAGTAGTAAAACCGGGACTAGTTTTGAGCAGTTCTTC. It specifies CASSKTGTSFEQFF.

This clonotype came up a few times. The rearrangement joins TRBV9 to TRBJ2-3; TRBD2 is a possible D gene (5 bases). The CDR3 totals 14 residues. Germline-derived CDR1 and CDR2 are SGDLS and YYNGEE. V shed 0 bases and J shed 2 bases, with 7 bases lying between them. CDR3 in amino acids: CASSVVANTDTQYF. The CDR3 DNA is TGTGCCAGCAGCGTAGTAGCGAACACAGATACGCAGTATTTT.

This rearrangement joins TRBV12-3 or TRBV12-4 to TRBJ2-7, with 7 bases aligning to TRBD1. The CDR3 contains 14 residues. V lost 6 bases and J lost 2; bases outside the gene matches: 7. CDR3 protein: CASSQGDRTYEQYF. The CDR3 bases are TGTGCCAGCAGCCAAGGGGACAGAACCTACGAGCAGTACTTC.

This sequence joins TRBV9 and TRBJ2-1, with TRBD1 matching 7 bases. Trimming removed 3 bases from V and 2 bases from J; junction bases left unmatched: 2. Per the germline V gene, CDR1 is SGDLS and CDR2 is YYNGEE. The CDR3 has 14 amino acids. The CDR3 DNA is TGTGCCAGCAGCGGGGGGACAGCCTACAATGAGCAGTTCTTC. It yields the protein CASSGGTAYNEQFF. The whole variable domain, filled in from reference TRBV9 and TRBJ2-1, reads DSGVTQTPKHLITATGQRVTLRCSPRSGDLSVYWYQQSLDQGLQFLIQYYNGEERAKGNILERFSAQQFPDLHSELNLSSLELGDSALYFCASSGGTAYNEQFFGPGTRLTVL.

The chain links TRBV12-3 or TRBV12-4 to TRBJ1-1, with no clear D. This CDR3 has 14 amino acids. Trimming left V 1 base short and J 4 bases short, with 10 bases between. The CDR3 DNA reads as TGTGCCAGCAGTTTAGAGGGCTGGGGCACTGAAGCTTTCTTT. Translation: CASSLEGWGTEAFF.

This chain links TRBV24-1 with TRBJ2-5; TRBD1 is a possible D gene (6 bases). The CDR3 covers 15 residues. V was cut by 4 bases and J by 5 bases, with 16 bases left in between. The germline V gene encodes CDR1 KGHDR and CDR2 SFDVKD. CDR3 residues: CATSDPGGHGETQYF. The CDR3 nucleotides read TGTGCCACCAGTGACCCTGGGGGCCATGGGGAGACCCAGTACTTC.

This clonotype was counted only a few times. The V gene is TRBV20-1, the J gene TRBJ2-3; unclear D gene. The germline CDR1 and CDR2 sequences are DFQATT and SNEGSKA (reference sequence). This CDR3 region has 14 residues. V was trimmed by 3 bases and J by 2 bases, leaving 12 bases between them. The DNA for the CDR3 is TGCAGTGCTAGGGGTCAGGAACACACAGATACGCAGTATTTT. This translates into CSARGQEHTDTQYF.

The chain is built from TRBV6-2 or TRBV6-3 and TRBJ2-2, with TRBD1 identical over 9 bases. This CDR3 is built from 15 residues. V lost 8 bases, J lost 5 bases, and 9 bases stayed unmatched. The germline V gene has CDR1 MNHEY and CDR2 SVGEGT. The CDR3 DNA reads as TGTGCCAGCGGCTACAGGGGGCAGGGAACCGGGGAGCTGTTTTTT. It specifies CASGYRGQGTGELFF.

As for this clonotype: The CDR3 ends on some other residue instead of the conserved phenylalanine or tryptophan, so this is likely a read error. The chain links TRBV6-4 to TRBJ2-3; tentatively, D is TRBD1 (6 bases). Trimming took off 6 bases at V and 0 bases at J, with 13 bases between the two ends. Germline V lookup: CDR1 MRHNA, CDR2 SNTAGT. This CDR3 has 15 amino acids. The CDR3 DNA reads TGTGCCAGCAGCAGGACAGACTCTAGCACAGATACGCAGTATTTA. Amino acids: CASSRTDSSTDTQYL.